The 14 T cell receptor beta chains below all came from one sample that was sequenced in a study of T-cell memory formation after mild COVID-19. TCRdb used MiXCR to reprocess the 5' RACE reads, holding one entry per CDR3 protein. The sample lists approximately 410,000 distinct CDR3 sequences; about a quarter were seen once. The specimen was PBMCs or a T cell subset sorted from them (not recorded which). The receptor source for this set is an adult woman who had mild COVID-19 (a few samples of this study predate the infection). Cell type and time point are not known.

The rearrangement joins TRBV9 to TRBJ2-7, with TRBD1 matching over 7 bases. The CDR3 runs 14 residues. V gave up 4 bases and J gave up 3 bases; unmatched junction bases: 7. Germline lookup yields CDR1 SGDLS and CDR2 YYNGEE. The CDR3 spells CASSPPDRVYEQYF. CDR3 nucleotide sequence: TGTGCCAGCAGCCCCCCCGACAGGGTCTACGAGCAGTACTTC.

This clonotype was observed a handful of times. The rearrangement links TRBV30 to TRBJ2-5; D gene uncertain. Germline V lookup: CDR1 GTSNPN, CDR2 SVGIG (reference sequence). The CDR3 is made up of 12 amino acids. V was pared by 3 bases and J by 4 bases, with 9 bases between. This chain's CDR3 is CAWRYSPETQYF. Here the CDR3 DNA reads TGTGCCTGGAGGTACAGCCCAGAGACCCAGTACTTC.

This CDR3 reads CASSQGLAAYNEQFF. CDR3 sequence (DNA): TGTGCCAGCAGTCAGGGACTGGCGGCCTACAATGAGCAGTTCTTC. The chain employs TRBV12-3 or TRBV12-4 and TRBJ2-1, with D possibly matching TRBD2 (6 bases). Between the trimmed V and J ends, which lost 5 bases and 2 bases, there was a span of 13 bases. The CDR3 spans 15 residues.

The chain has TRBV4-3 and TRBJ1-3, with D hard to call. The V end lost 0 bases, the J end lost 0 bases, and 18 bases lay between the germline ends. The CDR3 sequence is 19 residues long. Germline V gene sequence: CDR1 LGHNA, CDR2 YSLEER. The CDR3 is CASSQDFTMEGPSGNTIYF. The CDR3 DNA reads TGCGCCAGCAGCCAAGATTTTACTATGGAAGGTCCCTCTGGAAACACCATATATTTT.

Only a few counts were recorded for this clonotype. This CDR3 is CASSVASGTNTGELFF. The CDR3 bases are TGTGCCAGCAGCGTAGCTAGCGGGACGAACACCGGGGAGCTGTTTTTT. The chain recombines TRBV9 with TRBJ2-2; 9 bases map to TRBD2. The CDR3 has 16 amino acids. CDR1 SGDLS and CDR2 YYNGEE come from the germline V gene. V was pared by 0 bases and J by 0 bases, with 0 bases of the junction left unmatched. Full variable domain (missing parts from reference TRBV9 and TRBJ2-2): DSGVTQTPKHLITATGQRVTLRCSPRSGDLSVYWYQQSLDQGLQFLIQYYNGEERAKGNILERFSAQQFPDLHSELNLSSLELGDSALYFCASSVASGTNTGELFFGEGSRLTVL.

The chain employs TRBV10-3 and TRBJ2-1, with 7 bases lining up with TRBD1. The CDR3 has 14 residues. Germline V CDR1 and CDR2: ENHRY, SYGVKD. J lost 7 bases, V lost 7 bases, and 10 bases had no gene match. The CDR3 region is CAITQTGTGNEQFF. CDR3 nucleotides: TGTGCCATCACTCAGACAGGGACGGGGAATGAGCAGTTCTTC.

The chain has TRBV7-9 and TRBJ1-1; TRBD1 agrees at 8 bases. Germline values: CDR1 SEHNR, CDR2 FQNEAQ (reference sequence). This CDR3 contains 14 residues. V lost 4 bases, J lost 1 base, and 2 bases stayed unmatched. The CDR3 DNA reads TGTGCCAGCAGCTCGCAGGGGGCGAACACTGAAGCTTTCTTT. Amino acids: CASSSQGANTEAFF. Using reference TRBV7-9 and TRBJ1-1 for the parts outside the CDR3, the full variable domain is DTGVSQNPRHKITKRGQNVTFRCDPISEHNRLYWYRQTLGQGPEFLTYFQNEAQLEKSRLLSDRFSAERPKGSFSTLEIQRTEQGDSAMYLCASSSQGANTEAFFGQGTRLTVV.

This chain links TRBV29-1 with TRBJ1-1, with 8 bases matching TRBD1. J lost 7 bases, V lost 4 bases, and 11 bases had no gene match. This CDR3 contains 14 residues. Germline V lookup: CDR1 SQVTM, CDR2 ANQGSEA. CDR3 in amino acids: CSVVGTGGAYEAFF. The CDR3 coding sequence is TGCAGCGTTGTCGGGACAGGAGGGGCGTATGAAGCTTTCTTT. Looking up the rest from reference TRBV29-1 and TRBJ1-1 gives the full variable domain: SAVISQKPSRDICQRGTSLTIQCQVDSQVTMMFWYRQQPGQSLTLIATANQGSEATYESGFVIDKFPISRPNLTFSTLTVSNMSPEDSSIYLCSVVGTGGAYEAFFGQGTRLTVV.

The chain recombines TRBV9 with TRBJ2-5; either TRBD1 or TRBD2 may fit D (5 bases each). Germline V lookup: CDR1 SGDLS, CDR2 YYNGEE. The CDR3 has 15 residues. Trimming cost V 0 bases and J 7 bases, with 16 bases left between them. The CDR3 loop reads CASSVVGDPPGTQYF. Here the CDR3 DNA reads TGTGCCAGCAGCGTAGTGGGGGACCCACCGGGGACCCAGTACTTC.

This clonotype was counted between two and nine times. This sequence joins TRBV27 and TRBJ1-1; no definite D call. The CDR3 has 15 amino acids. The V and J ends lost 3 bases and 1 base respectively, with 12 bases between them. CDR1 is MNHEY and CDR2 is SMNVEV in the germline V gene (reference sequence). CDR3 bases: TGTGCCAGCAGTTTCTCGACGACAACGAACACTGAAGCTTTCTTT. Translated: CASSFSTTTNTEAFF.

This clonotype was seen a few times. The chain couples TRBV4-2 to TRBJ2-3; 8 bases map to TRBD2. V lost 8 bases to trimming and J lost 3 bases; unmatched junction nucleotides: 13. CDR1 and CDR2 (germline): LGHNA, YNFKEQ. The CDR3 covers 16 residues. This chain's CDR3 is CASSYTAGEGTDTQYF. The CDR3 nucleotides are TGTGCCAGCTCCTATACAGCGGGAGAGGGGACAGATACGCAGTATTTT.

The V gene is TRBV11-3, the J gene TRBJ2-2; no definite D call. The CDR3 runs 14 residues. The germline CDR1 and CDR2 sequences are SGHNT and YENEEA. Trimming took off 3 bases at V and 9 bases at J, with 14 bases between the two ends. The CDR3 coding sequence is TGTGCCAGCAGCTTCAGGCAGGACGACCGGGAGCTGTTTTTT. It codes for CASSFRQDDRELFF.

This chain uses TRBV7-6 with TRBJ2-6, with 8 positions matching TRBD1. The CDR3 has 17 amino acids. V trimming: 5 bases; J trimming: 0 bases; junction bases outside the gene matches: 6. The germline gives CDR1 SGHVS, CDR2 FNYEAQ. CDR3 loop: CASSPGTGLSGANVLTF. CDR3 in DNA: TGTGCCAGCAGCCCTGGGACAGGCCTCTCTGGGGCCAACGTCCTGACTTTC.

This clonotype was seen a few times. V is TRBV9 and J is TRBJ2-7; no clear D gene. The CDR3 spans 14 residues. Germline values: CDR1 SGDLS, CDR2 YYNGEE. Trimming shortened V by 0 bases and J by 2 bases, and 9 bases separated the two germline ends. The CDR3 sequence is CASSVGGNTYEQYF. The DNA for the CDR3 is TGTGCCAGCAGCGTAGGCGGCAACACCTACGAGCAGTACTTC.